Listed here is a single T cell receptor (beta chain). This clonotype has only a few counts. Its target antigen remains unknown. There are no base qualities to consult, and no much larger clone falls within one base. The data originate from a study of blood T cells in healthy people across ages (dated by TCRdb to 2015 to 2017). Study-level background: Template switching captured roughly one uniquely barcoded TCR beta cDNA molecule per two T cells in model experiments. The study measured age-related changes in TCR beta repertoire diversity using deep sequencing normalized with unique cDNA molecular identifiers. Donors were grouped into four age groups: young (average approximately 16 years), middle-aged (39), aged (approximately 58) and long-lived (about 82). To avoid experimental bias, donors of different ages were randomly spread across the sequencing lanes. Using the same blood draw, the study looked at two additional independent replicas of 1 million unique cDNA reads for two donors, one aged 18 to 30 and the other aged 80 or older. General conclusions and limits of the study: The percentage of naive T cells measured by flow cytometry correlated strongly with observed TCR beta diversity. Since profiling was done on bulk unsorted PBMCs, naive and antigen-experienced compartments could not be conclusively compared. Estimates of total diversity from one million sequenced T cells were regarded as lower bounds and underestimates. Donor CMV infection status was unknown, potentially confounding age-related changes in expanded clonotypes. Compared with the aged group, the long-lived group had more naive CD4+ T cells, fewer expanded clones and increased TCR diversity, a pattern suggesting age selection. As age increased, observed TCR beta diversity per million T cells dropped in a roughly linear way, and a significant reduction was already evident by age 40.

Systemically healthy Caucasian individuals from Russia, roughly 40 in total and aged roughly 6 to 100 years, were included as donors. Approximately 9.3 milliliters of peripheral blood were collected from each donor into EDTA-treated Vacutainer tubes. Ficoll-Paque density-gradient centrifugation was used to isolate PBMCs, with at least 6.5 million obtained per sample. Total RNA, at least 6 micrograms per sample, was extracted from PBMCs with Trizol reagent. For every donor, flow cytometry on a PBMC aliquot measured the percentage of naive CD45RAhigh/CD27high T cells. The CDR3 sequence holds 16 residues, the cysteine and phenylalanine included. Just CDR3 DNA is preserved here, 48 bases in frame from base 1. Based on the germline V gene, the CDR1 and CDR2 sequences are MDHEN and SYDVKM. Compared with germline, V lacks 6 bases and J lacks 6 bases; bases without a gene match: 17. The library relied on 5' RACE. TCRdb records Illumina HiSeq 2500 as the sequencer. A second PCR of roughly 6 to 12 cycles was run with a J-beta primer mix and a sample-barcoded 5' primer. A unique molecular identifier was introduced onto each TCR beta cDNA molecule by a template-switch 5' adaptor carrying 12 random nucleotides. Each sample yielded at least 2.5 million CDR3-containing paired-end reads. First-strand cDNA was synthesized from all RNA with the Mint cDNA synthesis kit, primed by a TRBC-specific oligonucleotide. Following uracil-DNA glycosylase treatment, all cDNA underwent a first 18-cycle PCR with the universal primers M1SS and BC2_uni_R. In the authors' own workflow: Normalization of each sample was performed by random selection of 1 million high-quality reads, each carrying a distinct molecular identifier. Instead of being binned into consensus sequences, reads with shared molecular identifiers were discarded. CDR3 identification, clonotype clustering and error correction used MiTCR with a Q25 quality threshold and the strictest error-elimination algorithm. A nonparametric unseen species model with Euler transformation was used to estimate a lower bound on total TCR beta diversity. TCRdb trimmed the raw reads at Q25, called clones with MiXCR and kept productive beta chains. Rows with one shared CDR3 protein collapse into an entry with the most common genes and DNA. These V and J calls derive from TCRdb rather than the authors' analysis. The sample table records about 580,000 distinct CDR3 sequences; less than 60% of these occur just once. 20% to 25% of the sample goes to the ten largest clones.

The receptor comes from an elderly man in good health. Sequenced: blood. The V gene is TRBV28 and the J gene is TRBJ2-7; 7 middle bases align to TRBD2. The CDR3 loop reads CASRSQGSGFIFEQYF. The DNA reads as follows: TGTGCCAGCAGATCCCAGGGTAGCGGGTTTATCTTCGAGCAGTACTTC. Extended through the reference TRBV28 and TRBJ2-7 proteins, this CDR3 yields the full variable domain: DVKVTQSSRYLVKRTGEKVFLECVQDMDHENMFWYRQDPGLGLRLIYFSYDVKMKEKGDIPEGYSVSREKKERFSLILESASTNQTSMYLCASRSQGSGFIFEQYFGPGTRLTVT.